This passage covers 9 T cell receptor beta chains from one sample sequenced in a study of blood T cells in healthy people across ages. For the second PCR, which ran for roughly 7 to 11 cycles, a sample-barcoded 5' primer and a J-beta primer mix were used. One entry per CDR3 protein results from TCRdb running MiXCR on the 5' RACE reads. Here the sample spans roughly 570,000 distinct CDR3 sequences, 25% to 30% being singletons. The sample comprised blood. The receptors shown here come from an older woman in good health.

The rearrangement uses TRBV20-1 and TRBJ1-2; maybe TRBD1 (5 bases). There are 15 residues in the CDR3. V was cut by 5 bases and J by 10 bases, with 26 bases left in between. Germline loops: CDR1 DFQATT, CDR2 SNEGSKA (reference sequence). As DNA, the CDR3 is TGCAGTGCTGGCGCCGGGACCGGATATATGGGTGACTACACCTTC. Its protein product is CSAGAGTGYMGDYTF.

This clonotype has a single count. This chain connects TRBV7-2 to TRBJ1-5; 7 nucleotides align to TRBD1. The CDR3 runs to 19 residues. Germline trimming cut 0 bases from V and 0 bases from J; bases unmatched to any gene: 11. CDR1 and CDR2 from the germline V gene are SGHTA and FQGNSA. CDR3 region: CASSLATSGTVYSNQPQHF. In DNA, the CDR3 is TGTGCCAGCAGCTTAGCCACCTCCGGGACAGTATATAGCAATCAGCCCCAGCATTTT.

The chain has TRBV20-1 and TRBJ2-3, with TRBD2 identical over 8 bases. This CDR3 is built from 13 residues. Germline loops: CDR1 DFQATT, CDR2 SNEGSKA (reference sequence). J gave up 4 bases and V 8 bases, and 8 bases lay outside the gene matches. CDR3 region: CSTRGGGPDTQYF. The CDR3 DNA reads as TGCAGTACCCGGGGGGGTGGCCCAGATACGCAGTATTTT.

This chain connects TRBV5-5 to TRBJ1-2; D might be TRBD1 (5 bases). Germline CDR1 reads SGHKS; CDR2 reads YYEKEE (reference sequence). This CDR3 contains 16 residues. With 0 bases removed from V and 4 bases from J, the gap between germline ends came to 16 bases. In DNA, the CDR3 is TGTGCCAGCAGCTTGGCCTCACCGGGGGGGACCTATGGCTACACCTTC. This sequence encodes CASSLASPGGTYGYTF. Variable domain in full (rest from reference TRBV5-5 and TRBJ1-2): DAGVTQSPTHLIKTRGQQVTLRCSPISGHKSVSWYQQVLGQGPQFIFQYYEKEERGRGNFPDRFSARQFPNYSSELNVNALLLGDSALYLCASSLASPGGTYGYTFGSGTRLTVV.

V and J are TRBV9 and TRBJ2-4; no definite D call. The V end was cut by 0 bases, the J end by 6 bases, with 10 bases between. Germline V gene sequence: CDR1 SGDLS, CDR2 YYNGEE. CDR3 length equals 14 residues. In nucleotides, the CDR3 is TGTGCCAGCAGCGTAGGAGACGTTTTAAACATTCAGTACTTC. Protein product: CASSVGDVLNIQYF.

In its sample, this clonotype was seen many times. The rearrangement uses TRBV7-2 and TRBJ2-7; 9 bases fit TRBD1. Germline assignment: CDR1 SGHTA and CDR2 FQGNSA. With V trimmed by 5 bases and J by 2 bases, 4 bases remained unmatched. This CDR3 has 14 amino acids. CDR3 amino acids: CASSPGQGTYEQYF. The CDR3 DNA follows: TGTGCCAGCAGCCCGGGACAGGGCACCTACGAGCAGTACTTC.

This sequence joins TRBV9 and TRBJ1-2; 8 positions match TRBD1. The ends lost 3 bases at V and 4 bases at J; junction bases unmatched: 2. This CDR3 comprises 13 residues. The germline V gene has CDR1 SGDLS and CDR2 YYNGEE. As DNA, the CDR3 is TGTGCCAGCAGCGGACAGGGGATCTATGGCTACACCTTC. This gives the protein CASSGQGIYGYTF.

The sample holds one count of this clonotype. The CDR3 nucleotides are TGCAGTGCTAGATTCGACAGGGGGCAAATTGAAGCTTTCTTT. Translated: CSARFDRGQIEAFF. V is TRBV20-1 and J is TRBJ1-1; 10 bases match TRBD1. The length of the CDR3 is 14 residues. CDR1 is DFQATT and CDR2 is SNEGSKA in the germline V gene (reference sequence). With 2 bases clipped from V and 7 bases from J, the junction kept 7 bases outside the gene matches.

The V call is TRBV7-2, the J call TRBJ2-5, with a weak D call TRBD1 (7 bases). V gave up 5 bases and J gave up 5 bases, with 18 bases separating them. This CDR3 has 15 amino acids. CDR1 and CDR2 (germline): SGHTA, FQGNSA. In nucleotides, the CDR3 is TGTGCCAGCAGCCAACAGGGGACTGTGCGGGAGACCCAGTACTTC. Residues: CASSQQGTVRETQYF.